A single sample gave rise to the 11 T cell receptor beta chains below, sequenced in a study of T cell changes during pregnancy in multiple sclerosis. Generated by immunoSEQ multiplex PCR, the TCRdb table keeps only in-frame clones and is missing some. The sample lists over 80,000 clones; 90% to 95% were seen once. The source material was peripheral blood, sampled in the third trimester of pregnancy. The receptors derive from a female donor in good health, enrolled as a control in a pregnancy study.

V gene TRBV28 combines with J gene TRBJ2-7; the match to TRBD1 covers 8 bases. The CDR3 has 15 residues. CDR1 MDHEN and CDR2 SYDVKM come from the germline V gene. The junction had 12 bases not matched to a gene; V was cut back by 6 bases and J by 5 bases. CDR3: CASSPASTGEDEQYF. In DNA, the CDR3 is TGTGCCAGCAGCCCCGCTTCGACAGGGGAGGACGAGCAGTACTTC.

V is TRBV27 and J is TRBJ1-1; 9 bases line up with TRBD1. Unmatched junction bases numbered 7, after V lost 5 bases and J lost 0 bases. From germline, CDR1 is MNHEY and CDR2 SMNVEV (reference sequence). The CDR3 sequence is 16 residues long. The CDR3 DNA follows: TGTGCCAGCAGTATTATACAGGGGGCTATGAACACTGAAGCTTTCTTT. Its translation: CASSIIQGAMNTEAFF.

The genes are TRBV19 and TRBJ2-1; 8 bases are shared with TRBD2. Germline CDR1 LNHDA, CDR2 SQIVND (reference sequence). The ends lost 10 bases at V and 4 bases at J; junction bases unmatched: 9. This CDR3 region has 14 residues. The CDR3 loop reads CATQLAARYNEQFF. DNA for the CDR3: TGTGCCACACAACTAGCGGCAAGGTACAATGAGCAGTTCTTC.

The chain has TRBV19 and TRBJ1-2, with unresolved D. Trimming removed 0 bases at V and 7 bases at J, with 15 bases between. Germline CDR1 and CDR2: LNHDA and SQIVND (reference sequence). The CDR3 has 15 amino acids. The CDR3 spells CASSIDLPLRVGYTF. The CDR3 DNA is TGTGCCAGTAGTATAGATCTGCCATTACGAGTTGGCTACACCTTC.

This CDR3 is CASSLARRVNTEAFF. DNA of the CDR3: TGCGCCAGCAGTCTCGCGCGCAGGGTGAACACTGAAGCTTTCTTT. The chain joins TRBV5-1 to TRBJ1-1, with D possibly being TRBD1 (5 bases). V was cut by 5 bases and J by 0 bases, with 14 bases left in between. The CDR3 consists of 15 residues. Germline V gene data show CDR1 as SGHRS and CDR2 as YFSETQ. Full variable domain (remainder filled in from reference TRBV5-1 and TRBJ1-1): KAGVTQTPRYLIKTRGQQVTLSCSPISGHRSVSWYQQTPGQGLQFLFEYFSETQRNKGNFPGRFSGRQFSNSRSEMNVSTLELGDSALYLCASSLARRVNTEAFFGQGTRLTVV.

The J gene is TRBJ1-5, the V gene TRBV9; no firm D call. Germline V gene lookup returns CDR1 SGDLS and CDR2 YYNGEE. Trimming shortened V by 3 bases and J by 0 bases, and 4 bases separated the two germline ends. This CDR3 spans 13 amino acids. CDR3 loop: CASSAYSNQPQHF. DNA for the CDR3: TGTGCCAGCAGCGCTTATAGCAATCAGCCCCAGCATTTT.

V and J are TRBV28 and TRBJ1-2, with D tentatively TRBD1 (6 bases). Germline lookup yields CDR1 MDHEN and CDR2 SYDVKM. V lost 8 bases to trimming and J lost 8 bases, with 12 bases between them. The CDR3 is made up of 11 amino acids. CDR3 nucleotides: TGTGCCAGCGGGACACGTCCAGGCTACACCTTC. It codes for CASGTRPGYTF.

This CDR3 reads CSGRTGADTQYF. CDR3 in DNA: TGCAGCGGGAGGACAGGGGCAGATACGCAGTATTTT. The rearrangement links TRBV29-1 to TRBJ2-3, with 9 nucleotides matching TRBD1. With V trimmed by 7 bases and J by 4 bases, 3 bases remained unmatched. Germline V CDR1 and CDR2: SQVTM, ANQGSEA. The CDR3 runs to 12 residues.

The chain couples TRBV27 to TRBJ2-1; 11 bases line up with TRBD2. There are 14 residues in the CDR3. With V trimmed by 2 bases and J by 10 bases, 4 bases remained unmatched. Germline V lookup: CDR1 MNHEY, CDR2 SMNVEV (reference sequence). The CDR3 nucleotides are TGTGCCAGCAGTTTACTAGCGGGAGGCCTGGAGCAGTTCTTC. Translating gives CASSLLAGGLEQFF.

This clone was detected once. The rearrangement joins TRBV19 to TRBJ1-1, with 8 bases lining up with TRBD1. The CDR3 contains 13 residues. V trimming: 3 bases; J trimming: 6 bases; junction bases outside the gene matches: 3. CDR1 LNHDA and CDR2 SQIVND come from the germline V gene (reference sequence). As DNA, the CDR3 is TGTGCCAGTAGTATCAGGGGGCCCGCTGAAGCTTTCTTT. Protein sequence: CASSIRGPAEAFF.

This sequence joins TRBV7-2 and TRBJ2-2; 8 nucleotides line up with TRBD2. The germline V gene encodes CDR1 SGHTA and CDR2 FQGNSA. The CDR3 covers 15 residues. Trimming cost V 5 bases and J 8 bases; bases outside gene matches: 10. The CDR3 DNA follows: TGTGCCAGCAGCCCAAGGGGCGGGAGGTATGGGGAGCTGTTTTTT. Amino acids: CASSPRGGRYGELFF.